This T cell receptor (beta chain) is drawn from a study of OX40 agonist ivuxolimab in advanced cancers. Across the study: People who had prior anti-PD-1, anti-PD-L1 or anti-CTLA-4 therapy could take part, and under 45% had some.

Points from the study as a whole: Individuals who were partial responders at 0.1-3.0 mg/kg had clonal expansion that ranked among the lowest.

Blood samples were obtained at baseline, cycle 4 day 1, and cycle 7 day 1. Profiling relied on immunoSEQ multiplex PCR, and the TCRdb table lists in-frame clones only, not all of them. The sample includes fewer than 85,000 clones, 75% to 80% seen only once; the top ten take about 1.6%. Note on this clone: Its antigen is currently unknown.

This CDR3 spans 16 amino acids. Per the germline V gene, CDR1 is SGHRS and CDR2 is YFSETQ. V shed 0 bases, J shed 2 bases, and the junction held 1 base outside the gene matches. The clonotype comes from an adult with an advanced solid tumor such as melanoma, head and neck, liver or kidney cancer. The sample in question was CD4+ or CD8+ T cells sorted from blood, obtained in a trial of the OX40 agonist ivuxolimab. The gene calls are TRBV5-1 and TRBJ2-5; 13 bases match TRBD2. CDR3 region: CASSLVGLAGQETQYF. DNA for the CDR3: TGCGCCAGCAGCTTGGTGGGACTAGCGGGACAAGAGACCCAGTACTTC.